These T cell receptor beta chains were read from a single sample in a study of regulatory T cells in long-lasting Graves disease. TCRdb reprocessed the multiplex PCR reads via MiXCR and lists one record per CDR3 protein. Of about 460,000 distinct CDR3 sequences in the sample, less than 15% are singletons; the top ten hold roughly 15%. This sample was also put to use in a study of T cells in Graves' hyperthyroidism and ophthalmopathy.

Sample: peripheral blood mononuclear cells (PBMCs), taken at new diagnosis, from a patient treated with antithyroid drugs. All receptors derive from a woman aged 45-65 years with Graves disease. Both conserved end residues are part of each CDR3. A D gene is named only where the DNA matches it firmly. Only some rows state a clone size, as once, few, many or a class for expanded clones.

V: TRBV6-1
J: TRBJ2-5
D: -
size: few
CDR3: CASTRLYQETQYF
DNA: TGTGCCAGCACTCGCCTCTACCAAGAGACCCAGTACTTC

V: TRBV11-2
J: TRBJ2-1
D: TRBD2
size: many
CDR3: CASSRTSGPSSYNEQFF
DNA: TGTGCCAGCAGCCGAACTAGCGGGCCGAGCTCCTACAATGAGCAGTTCTTC

V: TRBV18
J: TRBJ1-1
D: -
size: many
CDR3: CASSPRGFLGTEAFF
DNA: TGTGCCAGCTCACCACGGGGGTTCCTTGGCACTGAAGCTTTCTTT

V: TRBV11-1
J: TRBJ2-7
D: TRBD2
size: many
CDR3: CASSSPGLAAYEQYF
DNA: TGTGCCAGCAGCTCTCCGGGACTAGCAGCGTACGAGCAGTACTTC

V: TRBV29-1
J: TRBJ1-4
D: -
size: few
CDR3: CSVSIQEGYEKLFF
DNA: TGCAGCGTTTCAATCCAGGAGGGTTATGAAAAACTGTTTTTT

V: TRBV27
J: TRBJ1-5
D: -
size: many
CDR3: CATKPTLSNQPQHF
DNA: TGTGCCACAAAACCGACCCTAAGCAATCAGCCCCAGCATTTT

V: TRBV30
J: TRBJ2-5
D: TRBD2
size: -
CDR3: CASSRWTSGKQTQYF
DNA: TGTGCCTCGAGCCGATGGACTAGCGGGAAGCAGACCCAGTACTTC

V: TRBV25-1
J: TRBJ2-7
D: TRBD1
size: few
CDR3: CASSVSGTGLHF
DNA: TGTGCCAGCAGTGTATCCGGGACAGGGTTACACTTC

V: TRBV6-1
J: TRBJ2-2
D: -
size: many
CDR3: CASRKQGTGELFF
DNA: TGTGCCAGCAGAAAACAGGGCACCGGGGAGCTGTTTTTT

V: TRBV6-2/TRBV6-3
J: TRBJ1-3
D: -
size: many
CDR3: CASSYLSGNTIYF
DNA: TGTGCCAGCAGTTACCTTTCTGGAAACACCATATATTTT

V: TRBV28
J: TRBJ2-3
D: -
size: many
CDR3: CASSLWGNRFVTQYF
DNA: TGTGCCAGCAGTTTGTGGGGGAACCGATTTGTCACGCAGTATTTT

V: TRBV10-3
J: TRBJ2-3
D: TRBD1
size: few
CDR3: CAISVGTATDTQYF
DNA: TGTGCCATCAGTGTTGGGACAGCAACAGATACGCAGTATTTT

V: TRBV7-9
J: TRBJ2-1
D: -
size: few
CDR3: CASSKRVGGVDEQFF
DNA: TGTGCCAGCAGCAAGCGGGTAGGTGGCGTGGATGAGCAGTTCTTC

V: TRBV27
J: TRBJ2-1
D: -
size: many
CDR3: CASSTGTGENGLARLSSYNEQFF
DNA: TGTGCCAGCAGCACCGGGACAGGGGAGAACGGACTAGCGCGACTCAGCTCCTACAATGAGCAGTTCTTC

V: TRBV5-1
J: TRBJ2-1
D: TRBD2
size: -
CDR3: CASSILAGGPSDNEQFF
DNA: TGCGCCAGCAGCATACTAGCGGGAGGGCCTTCTGACAATGAGCAGTTCTTC

V: TRBV7-9
J: TRBJ2-1
D: -
size: many
CDR3: CASSLGASAYSYNEQFF
DNA: TGTGCCAGCAGCTTAGGGGCTAGCGCTTACTCCTACAATGAGCAGTTCTTC

V: TRBV14
J: TRBJ2-1
D: -
size: few
CDR3: CASSQEWKGYNEQFF
DNA: TGTGCCAGCAGCCAAGAGTGGAAGGGCTACAATGAGCAGTTCTTC

V: TRBV6-1
J: TRBJ1-5
D: -
size: many
CDR3: CASSAYRNSNQPQHF
DNA: TGTGCCAGCAGTGCTTACAGGAATAGCAATCAGCCCCAGCATTTT

V: TRBV11-2
J: TRBJ2-1
D: TRBD2
size: -
CDR3: CASSLGLDSEQFF
DNA: TGTGCCAGCAGCCTGGGACTAGATTCTGAGCAGTTCTTC

V: TRBV5-1
J: TRBJ1-4
D: TRBD1
size: -
CDR3: CASSHYRGSNEKLFF
DNA: TGCGCCAGCAGTCACTACAGGGGGTCTAATGAAAAACTGTTTTTT

V: TRBV5-1
J: TRBJ2-3
D: TRBD1
size: many
CDR3: CASSLETGVVDTQYF
DNA: TGCGCCAGCAGCTTGGAGACAGGGGTTGTAGATACGCAGTATTTT

V: TRBV18
J: TRBJ2-7
D: TRBD2
size: many
CDR3: CASSPTSDYEQYF
DNA: TGTGCCAGCTCACCAACTAGCGACTACGAGCAGTACTTC

V: TRBV5-1
J: TRBJ2-1
D: TRBD2
size: many
CDR3: CASSLGTSGSLNEQFF
DNA: TGCGCCAGCAGCTTGGGGACTAGCGGGAGTCTCAATGAGCAGTTCTTC

V: TRBV18
J: TRBJ2-7
D: -
size: many
CDR3: CASSPGLGYEQYF
DNA: TGTGCCAGCTCACCCGGTTTGGGCTACGAGCAGTACTTC

V: TRBV27
J: TRBJ1-1
D: -
size: many
CDR3: CASSRLGRTEAFF
DNA: TGTGCCAGCAGTCGCCTGGGGCGCACTGAAGCTTTCTTT

V: TRBV7-2
J: TRBJ1-4
D: -
size: many
CDR3: CASSLVSGINEKLFF
DNA: TGTGCCAGCAGCTTAGTATCCGGGATTAATGAAAAACTGTTTTTT

V: TRBV11-2
J: TRBJ2-2
D: -
size: few
CDR3: CASSSSVNTGELFF
DNA: TGTGCCAGCAGCTCGAGCGTGAACACCGGGGAGCTGTTTTTT

V: TRBV12-3/TRBV12-4
J: TRBJ2-5
D: -
size: few
CDR3: CASRGAETQYF
DNA: TGTGCCAGCAGGGGTGCGGAGACCCAGTACTTC

V: TRBV6-5
J: TRBJ2-7
D: -
size: many
CDR3: CASSSEGTSTYEQYF
DNA: TGTGCCAGCAGTTCGGAGGGTACGAGTACCTACGAGCAGTACTTC

V: TRBV29-1
J: TRBJ1-4
D: TRBD1
size: -
CDR3: CSVARQGREKLFF
DNA: TGCAGCGTTGCTCGACAGGGGAGGGAAAAACTGTTTTTT

V: TRBV3-1
J: TRBJ1-6
D: TRBD1
size: many
CDR3: CASSRLSGTGGNSPLHF
DNA: TGTGCCAGCAGCCGCCTATCCGGGACAGGTGGAAATTCACCCCTCCACTTT

V: TRBV3-1
J: TRBJ2-3
D: -
size: many
CDR3: CASSPPSRSRRDTQYF
DNA: TGTGCCAGCAGCCCCCCGAGCCGCAGCAGGAGAGATACGCAGTATTTT

V: TRBV4-2
J: TRBJ2-1
D: TRBD2
size: many
CDR3: CASSQERPASGRNEQFF
DNA: TGTGCCAGCAGCCAAGAACGCCCGGCTAGCGGGCGGAATGAGCAGTTCTTC

V: TRBV30
J: TRBJ2-2
D: TRBD2
size: few
CDR3: CASRREVGLAMFF
DNA: TGTGCCTCTCGGAGGGAGGTGGGACTAGCCATGTTTTTT

V: TRBV29-1
J: TRBJ2-3
D: TRBD1
size: few
CDR3: CSVETGGGDTQYF
DNA: TGCAGCGTTGAGACAGGGGGAGGTGATACGCAGTATTTT

V: TRBV6-1
J: TRBJ2-1
D: -
size: many
CDR3: CASSDGTTGDNEQFF
DNA: TGTGCCAGCAGTGACGGGACAACGGGGGACAATGAGCAGTTCTTC

V: TRBV13
J: TRBJ2-1
D: TRBD2
size: many
CDR3: CASSSNLAGVDEQFF
DNA: TGTGCCAGCAGCTCAAACCTAGCGGGAGTGGATGAGCAGTTCTTC

V: TRBV20-1
J: TRBJ2-7
D: TRBD2
size: few
CDR3: CSARGPWTSGRVGYEQYF
DNA: TGCAGTGCTAGAGGCCCCTGGACTAGCGGGAGGGTTGGATACGAGCAGTACTTC

V: TRBV4-2
J: TRBJ2-1
D: -
size: -
CDR3: CASSPPGGLGISYNEQFF
DNA: TGTGCCAGCAGCCCCCCCGGTGGGCTGGGGATCTCCTACAATGAGCAGTTCTTC

V: TRBV6-9
J: TRBJ2-2
D: TRBD2
size: -
CDR3: CASSFLGTSSNTGELFF
DNA: TGTGCCAGCAGTTTTCTTGGGACTAGCTCGAACACCGGGGAGCTGTTTTTT

V: TRBV7-9
J: TRBJ2-1
D: -
size: many
CDR3: CASSASPAPYNEQFF
DNA: TGTGCCAGCAGCGCCTCCCCGGCCCCCTACAATGAGCAGTTCTTC

V: TRBV12-3/TRBV12-4
J: TRBJ2-7
D: TRBD2
size: many
CDR3: CASRLAGGPSAYEQYF
DNA: TGTGCCAGCAGGCTAGCGGGAGGGCCCAGCGCTTACGAGCAGTACTTC

V: TRBV3-1
J: TRBJ2-7
D: -
size: many
CDR3: CASSQEGRVSSYEQYF
DNA: TGTGCCAGCAGCCAAGAAGGGCGGGTCAGCTCCTACGAGCAGTACTTC

V: TRBV27
J: TRBJ2-7
D: TRBD1
size: many
CDR3: CASRLDRGLFNEQYF
DNA: TGTGCCAGCAGACTCGACAGGGGCTTGTTTAACGAGCAGTACTTC

V: TRBV28
J: TRBJ1-2
D: -
size: many
CDR3: CASSEDRTYYGYTF
DNA: TGTGCCAGCAGTGAGGACAGAACCTATTATGGCTACACCTTC

V: TRBV5-4
J: TRBJ1-1
D: TRBD1
size: many
CDR3: CASSLKTGGSRRGAFF
DNA: TGTGCCAGCAGCTTAAAAACAGGGGGCAGTAGGAGAGGAGCTTTCTTT

V: TRBV18
J: TRBJ2-2
D: -
size: few
CDR3: CASTPYGLANTGELFF
DNA: TGTGCCAGCACACCATACGGGTTAGCGAACACCGGGGAGCTGTTTTTT

V: TRBV12-3/TRBV12-4
J: TRBJ2-7
D: -
size: many
CDR3: CASSLRADWGGPYEQYF
DNA: TGTGCCAGCAGTTTACGGGCCGACTGGGGGGGGCCCTACGAGCAGTACTTC

V: TRBV6-2/TRBV6-3
J: TRBJ2-1
D: TRBD2
size: -
CDR3: CASSKSRGTRGETQFF
DNA: TGTGCCAGCAGTAAAAGTCGCGGGACGCGGGGGGAGACCCAGTTCTTC

V: TRBV29-1
J: TRBJ2-1
D: TRBD2
size: -
CDR3: CSVVLRLAGAWNEQFF
DNA: TGCAGCGTGGTGTTACGGCTAGCGGGAGCTTGGAATGAGCAGTTCTTC

V: TRBV7-2
J: TRBJ2-3
D: -
size: -
CDR3: CASSSQSGPTDTQYF
DNA: TGTGCCAGCAGCTCACAATCCGGTCCCACAGATACGCAGTATTTT

V: TRBV3-1
J: TRBJ2-2
D: -
size: few
CDR3: CASSQDASPNGELFF
DNA: TGTGCCAGCAGCCAAGATGCTAGTCCCAACGGGGAGCTGTTTTTT

V: TRBV5-5
J: TRBJ2-7
D: -
size: -
CDR3: CASSLAASETYEQYF
DNA: TGTGCCAGCAGCTTGGCGGCTAGCGAGACCTACGAGCAGTACTTC

V: TRBV7-2
J: TRBJ2-2
D: -
size: many
CDR3: CASNTHPNTGELFF
DNA: TGTGCCAGCAACACACATCCGAACACCGGGGAGCTGTTTTTT

V: TRBV28
J: TRBJ2-7
D: TRBD2
size: many
CDR3: CASSGLVYEQYF
DNA: TGTGCCAGCAGCGGACTAGTCTACGAGCAGTACTTC

V: TRBV28
J: TRBJ1-4
D: TRBD1
size: many
CDR3: CASSLSWQGGRVLFF
DNA: TGTGCCAGCAGTTTATCGTGGCAGGGGGGCCGTGTACTGTTTTTT

V: TRBV6-1
J: TRBJ1-1
D: TRBD1
size: many
CDR3: CASSPDRGHLNTEAFF
DNA: TGTGCCAGCAGCCCAGACAGGGGGCACCTGAACACTGAAGCTTTCTTT

V: TRBV6-1
J: TRBJ2-1
D: TRBD1
size: few
CDR3: CASSGTASVEQFF
DNA: TGTGCCAGCAGCGGGACAGCGTCTGTAGAGCAGTTCTTC

V: TRBV19
J: TRBJ2-1
D: -
size: -
CDR3: CASSPSRRTGSNEQFF
DNA: TGTGCCAGTAGTCCCTCAAGGCGTACAGGGAGCAATGAGCAGTTCTTC

V: TRBV5-1
J: TRBJ1-1
D: -
size: few
CDR3: CASSLVWGPDTEAFF
DNA: TGCGCCAGCAGCTTGGTCTGGGGGCCGGACACTGAAGCTTTCTTT